The rows below give T cell receptor beta chains drawn from one sample of a study of a mutant IDH1 vaccine in newly diagnosed glioma. Profiled with immunoSEQ multiplex PCR; TCRdb holds only in-frame clones, not every one. The data show 80,000 to 100,000 clones, about 80% seen once. The source material was PBMCs, sampled from a glioma patient treated with radiotherapy, temozolomide or both. The receptors come from a man in his forties or fifties with glioma. Some clones in this sample may be carry-over from other donors' samples. CDR3s include the opening cysteine and the closing phenylalanine or tryptophan. D genes are given only for firm matches. Only some rows state a clone size, as once, few, many or a class for expanded clones.

v_gene	abundance	d_gene	j_gene	CDR3aa	CDR3nt
TRBV5-4	few	NA	TRBJ2-7	CASSWRDRSYEQYF	TGTGCCAGCAGCTGGCGGGACAGATCCTACGAGCAGTACTTC
TRBV29-1	NA	NA	TRBJ2-7	CSAIAEGPSSYEQYF	TGCAGCGCTATTGCGGAGGGACCCAGCTCCTACGAGCAGTACTTC
TRBV7-9	NA	NA	TRBJ1-5	CASRLDSSGQPQHF	TGTGCCAGCAGGTTAGACAGTTCGGGACAGCCCCAGCATTTT
TRBV12-5	once	NA	TRBJ1-2	CASGSPLYGYTF	TGTGCTAGTGGTTCCCCGCTCTATGGCTACACCTTC
TRBV9	NA	NA	TRBJ2-7	CASSVVGGLGSYEQYF	TGTGCCAGCAGCGTAGTCGGGGGACTTGGGTCCTACGAGCAGTACTTC
TRBV6-5	NA	TRBD2	TRBJ2-2	CASSLGLADHRELFF	TGTGCCAGCAGTTTGGGACTAGCGGACCACCGGGAGCTGTTTTTT
TRBV25-1	NA	NA	TRBJ1-6	CASSEAGARSPLHF	TGTGCCAGCAGTGAAGCAGGGGCCAGATCACCCCTCCACTTT
TRBV7-9	NA	NA	TRBJ2-1	CASSLVDQRLQFF	TGTGCCAGCAGCTTAGTGGACCAGAGGTTGCAGTTCTTC
TRBV2	NA	TRBD1	TRBJ1-1	CASSGTGGDTEAFF	TGTGCCAGCTCCGGGACAGGGGGCGATACTGAAGCTTTCTTT
TRBV10-2	NA	TRBD2	TRBJ2-7	CASSRGLGSYEQYF	TGCGCCAGCAGCCGGGGACTAGGTTCCTACGAGCAGTACTTC
TRBV4-1	NA	NA	TRBJ2-5	CASSQGLGAGEETQYF	TGCGCCAGCAGCCAAGGTCTAGGGGCTGGGGAAGAGACCCAGTACTTC
TRBV2	NA	NA	TRBJ2-1	CASSGGHQGSIYNEQFF	TGTGCCAGCAGTGGGGGGCACCAGGGGTCGATCTACAATGAGCAGTTCTTC
TRBV29-1	NA	TRBD1	TRBJ2-5	CSVELIGQGADETQYF	TGCAGCGTTGAATTGATTGGACAGGGGGCTGATGAGACCCAGTACTTC
TRBV7-8	NA	TRBD1	TRBJ1-6	CASSLATGVNSPLHF	TGTGCCAGCAGCTTAGCGACAGGGGTTAATTCACCCCTCCACTTT
TRBV14	few	TRBD1	TRBJ1-1	CASSQAQGVGTEAFF	TGTGCCAGCAGCCAAGCCCAGGGGGTCGGAACTGAAGCTTTCTTT
TRBV7-2	NA	NA	TRBJ1-4	CASSLVVGPTNEKLFF	TGTGCCAGCAGCCTCGTTGTCGGTCCAACTAATGAAAAACTGTTTTTT
TRBV30	NA	NA	TRBJ1-6	CAWTQAGSYNSPLHF	TGTGCCTGGACTCAGGCTGGCTCCTATAATTCACCCCTCCACTTT
TRBV7-8	NA	TRBD1	TRBJ1-2	CASSTDPGQSGYTF	TGTGCCAGCAGTACTGATCCGGGACAGTCGGGCTACACCTTC
TRBV7-2	NA	NA	TRBJ1-1	CASSLGRGWGAEAFF	TGTGCCAGCAGCTTAGGTAGAGGTTGGGGAGCTGAAGCTTTCTTT
TRBV30	once	NA	TRBJ2-5	CAWNGQYQETQYF	TGTGCCTGGAATGGGCAGTACCAAGAGACCCAGTACTTC
TRBV6-6	NA	TRBD1	TRBJ1-6	CASSSGTGVSPLHF	TGTGCCAGCAGTTCCGGGACAGGGGTTTCACCCCTCCACTTT
TRBV6-7	NA	NA	TRBJ1-4	CASQKTVKHEKLFF	TGTGCCAGCCAAAAGACAGTCAAGCATGAAAAACTGTTTTTT
TRBV9	NA	NA	TRBJ1-1	CASSDREAFF	TGTGCCAGTTCTGACAGGGAAGCTTTCTTT
TRBV6-5	few	NA	TRBJ2-5	CASSRDRKETQYF	TGTGCCAGCAGCCGCGACAGAAAAGAGACCCAGTACTTC
TRBV4-1	NA	NA	TRBJ2-6	CASQAGSGANVLTF	TGCGCCAGCCAGGCGGGGTCAGGGGCCAACGTCCTGACTTTC
TRBV5-6	NA	TRBD1	TRBJ1-1	CASSSLGQGMNTEAFF	TGTGCCAGCAGCTCCTTGGGACAGGGGATGAACACTGAAGCTTTCTTT
TRBV6-1	NA	NA	TRBJ1-4	CAVQDRRDEKLFF	TGTGCCGTCCAAGACAGGAGGGATGAAAAACTGTTTTTT
TRBV9	NA	NA	TRBJ1-1	CASSVEGRGPNTEAFF	TGTGCCAGCAGCGTAGAAGGGAGGGGTCCGAACACTGAAGCTTTCTTT
TRBV29-1	NA	NA	TRBJ2-7	CSVESGARNEQYF	TGCAGCGTTGAATCCGGGGCGCGGAACGAGCAGTACTTC